A selection of T cell receptor beta chains follows, all from one sample in a study of CD8 T cells in ankylosing spondylitis. Each CDR3 protein is one row after TCRdb ran MiXCR on the 5' RACE reads. Counted here are about 130,000 distinct CDR3 sequences, just under 7.5% occurring once; the ten biggest clones make up around an eighth. The sequenced material came from blood, either unsorted or a sorted T cell fraction (not recorded which). The origin of the receptors is a female donor with ankylosing spondylitis or in good health (not recorded which). Both conserved end residues are part of each CDR3. A D gene is named only where the DNA matches it firmly. Not every row has a clone size; where given, it reads once, few, many or a size class.

many	NA	TRBV7-8	TRBJ1-5	CASSLLRTDSNQPQHF	TGTGCCAGCAGCCTCCTCCGGACGGATAGCAATCAGCCCCAGCATTTT
many	TRBD1	TRBV15	TRBJ1-5	CATGTGWNQPQHF	TGTGCCACCGGGACAGGTTGGAATCAGCCCCAGCATTTT
few	TRBD2	TRBV7-3	TRBJ2-1	CASSWAGGPYNEQFF	TGTGCCAGCAGCTGGGCGGGGGGCCCTTACAATGAGCAGTTCTTC
many	NA	TRBV6-1	TRBJ2-3	CASSRRQQQFSDTQYF	TGTGCCAGCAGCCGAAGACAGCAACAATTTTCAGATACGCAGTATTTT
many	TRBD1	TRBV7-8	TRBJ2-3	CASSLPQGASTDTQYF	TGTGCCAGCAGCCTCCCACAGGGGGCGAGCACAGATACGCAGTATTTT
few	TRBD1	TRBV9	TRBJ1-1	CASSDGDRIVGTEAFF	TGTGCCAGCAGCGATGGGGACAGAATCGTTGGAACTGAAGCTTTCTTT
many	NA	TRBV7-9	TRBJ2-7	CASSPGLPYEQYF	TGTGCCAGCAGCCCAGGCCTGCCGTACGAGCAGTACTTC
NA	TRBD2	TRBV10-3	TRBJ2-3	CASKTSGDTDTQYF	TGTGCCTCAAAGACTAGCGGGGATACAGATACGCAGTATTTT
many	NA	TRBV4-1	TRBJ1-6	CASSPPDNSPLHF	TGCGCCAGCAGCCCCCCGGACAATTCACCCCTCCACTTT
many	TRBD1	TRBV29-1	TRBJ2-1	CSVMPRQGHTYNEQFF	TGCAGCGTTATGCCTAGACAGGGACATACATACAATGAGCAGTTCTTC
NA	NA	TRBV12-3/TRBV12-4	TRBJ1-6	CASSFLRDGYSPLHF	TGTGCCAGCAGTTTTCTGCGGGACGGATATTCACCCCTCCACTTT
many	NA	TRBV5-1	TRBJ2-7	CASSLTTGKSYEQYF	TGCGCCAGCAGCTTGACGACAGGAAAATCCTACGAGCAGTACTTC
NA	NA	TRBV29-1	TRBJ2-2	CSVATQGLGTGELFF	TGCAGCGTTGCAACGCAGGGGTTAGGTACCGGGGAGCTGTTTTTT
many	NA	TRBV13	TRBJ2-7	CASSFRDKETYEQYF	TGTGCCAGCAGCTTCCGGGACAAAGAAACCTACGAGCAGTACTTC
many	NA	TRBV12-3/TRBV12-4	TRBJ2-7	CASSARDPGAYEQYF	TGTGCCAGCAGTGCCCGGGACCCAGGGGCCTACGAGCAGTACTTC
many	NA	TRBV7-3	TRBJ2-3	CASSFSAGTDTQYF	TGTGCCAGCAGCTTCTCGGCGGGCACAGATACGCAGTATTTT
many	NA	TRBV20-1	TRBJ2-2	CSARDPLALNTGELFF	TGCAGTGCTAGAGATCCACTAGCTTTAAACACCGGGGAGCTGTTTTTT
NA	TRBD2	TRBV11-2	TRBJ2-5	CASSLGSGEKTQYF	TGTGCCAGCAGCTTAGGGAGCGGGGAAAAGACCCAGTACTTC
many	NA	TRBV7-8	TRBJ2-5	CASSLELAMETQYF	TGTGCCAGCAGCTTAGAACTAGCTATGGAGACCCAGTACTTC
many	TRBD2	TRBV7-2	TRBJ2-1	CASSWSGGAPYEQFF	TGTGCCAGCAGCTGGAGCGGGGGGGCCCCTTATGAGCAGTTCTTC
NA	TRBD2	TRBV7-2	TRBJ2-3	CASSSRLAGADTQYF	TGTGCCAGCAGCTCTCGACTAGCGGGCGCAGATACGCAGTATTTT
many	NA	TRBV12-3/TRBV12-4	TRBJ2-2	CASNSGTPNTGELFF	TGTGCCAGCAATTCCGGGACCCCTAACACCGGGGAGCTGTTTTTT
many	NA	TRBV5-6	TRBJ2-1	CASSFEREQFF	TGTGCCAGCAGCTTTGAGAGAGAGCAGTTCTTC
NA	NA	TRBV5-1	TRBJ2-2	CASSLEGGFTGELFF	TGCGCCAGCAGCTTGGAGGGTGGATTCACCGGGGAGCTGTTTTTT
many	NA	TRBV24-1	TRBJ2-5	CATSDSSVQEETQYF	TGTGCCACCAGTGATAGTTCGGTTCAGGAGGAGACCCAGTACTTC
few	TRBD2	TRBV11-1	TRBJ2-1	CASSRGVSGAYGEQFF	TGTGCCAGCAGCCGGGGGGTCAGCGGGGCCTACGGTGAGCAGTTCTTC
many	TRBD1	TRBV5-1	TRBJ1-5	CASSPGTGNNQPQHF	TGCGCCAGCAGCCCCGGGACAGGGAACAATCAGCCCCAGCATTTT
many	NA	TRBV20-1	TRBJ1-5	CSANAGVHQPQHF	TGCAGTGCCAATGCGGGGGTTCACCAGCCCCAGCATTTT
many	NA	TRBV29-1	TRBJ1-5	CSVGWRNQPQHF	TGCAGCGTTGGGTGGCGGAATCAGCCCCAGCATTTT
many	NA	TRBV29-1	TRBJ2-1	CSAGGNEQFF	TGCAGCGCCGGGGGCAATGAGCAGTTCTTC
many	NA	TRBV5-1	TRBJ2-7	CASSWTGQDQQYF	TGCGCCAGCAGCTGGACCGGACAAGATCAGCAGTACTTC
many	NA	TRBV24-1	TRBJ2-2	CATRGPGGAGELFF	TGTGCCACCAGGGGCCCAGGTGGGGCCGGGGAGCTGTTTTTT
NA	NA	TRBV9	TRBJ2-1	CASSHDSFSYNEQFF	TGTGCCAGCAGCCACGACAGTTTTTCCTACAATGAGCAGTTCTTC
many	NA	TRBV12-3/TRBV12-4	TRBJ2-3	CASSFGMDTQYF	TGTGCCAGCAGTTTTGGGATGGATACGCAGTATTTT
many	NA	TRBV2	TRBJ2-7	CASGDGDTTYEQYF	TGTGCCAGCGGCGACGGAGACACCACCTACGAGCAGTACTTC
many	NA	TRBV6-1	TRBJ2-1	CASSPSRGNNEQFF	TGTGCCAGCAGTCCCTCTAGGGGTAACAATGAGCAGTTCTTC
many	NA	TRBV4-2	TRBJ1-6	CASSQERGAPGSPLHF	TGTGCCAGCAGCCAAGAAAGAGGGGCCCCTGGGTCACCCCTCCACTTT